Reported below is one TCR beta chain. Antigen specificity is unknown. This specimen belongs to a study of cytomegalovirus exposure and HLA in healthy donors. Broader study findings: Reportedly, cytomegalovirus status was diagnosed with high sensitivity and specificity. A link between a missense DCLRE1C variant and TCR beta V- and J-gene trimming emerged from a later analysis.

V was pared by 3 bases and J by 1 base, with 14 bases between. Germline lookup yields CDR1 SGHTA and CDR2 FQGNSA. CDR3 length: 16 amino acids. The PCR employed 60 Vbeta primers together with 13 Jbeta primers. Measured with immunoSEQ multiplex PCR; TCRdb has only the in-frame clones, and not every one. The table lists 65,000 to 90,000 clones. All donors participated as healthy donors of bone marrow. The sequence came from a female donor in good health and CMV-seropositive. The sequenced sample consisted of PBMCs. The rearrangement joins TRBV7-2 to TRBJ2-3, with TRBD2 as a possible D gene (5 bases). CDR3: CASSFGLGWGTDTQYF. The CDR3 DNA is TGTGCCAGCAGCTTTGGACTCGGGTGGGGCACAGATACGCAGTATTTT.